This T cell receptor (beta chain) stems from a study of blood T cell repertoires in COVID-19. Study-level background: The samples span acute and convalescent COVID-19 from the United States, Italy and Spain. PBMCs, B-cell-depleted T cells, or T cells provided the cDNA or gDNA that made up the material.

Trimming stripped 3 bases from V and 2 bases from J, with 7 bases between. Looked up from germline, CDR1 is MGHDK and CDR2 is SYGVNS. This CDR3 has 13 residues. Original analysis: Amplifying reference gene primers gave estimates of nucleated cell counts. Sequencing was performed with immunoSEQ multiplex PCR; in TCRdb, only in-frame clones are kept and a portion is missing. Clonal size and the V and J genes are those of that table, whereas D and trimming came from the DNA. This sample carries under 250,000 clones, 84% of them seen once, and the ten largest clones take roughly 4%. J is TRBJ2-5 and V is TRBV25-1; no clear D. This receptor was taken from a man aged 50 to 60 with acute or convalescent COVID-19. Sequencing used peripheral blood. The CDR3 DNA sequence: TGTGCCAGCAGTGATAGGAGACAAGAGACCCAGTACTTC. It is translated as CASSDRRQETQYF.